These 3 T cell receptor beta chains originate from one sample sequenced in a study of T cell responses to AZD1222 COVID-19 vaccine. The repertoire was sequenced with immunoSEQ multiplex PCR; TCRdb's copy has only in-frame clones and lacks some. The table lists 150,000 to 200,000 clones, more than 80% of them singletons. The starting material was peripheral blood, obtained on day 0 of AZD1222 vaccination. The origin of the receptors is an adult in good health.

The J gene is TRBJ1-6, the V gene TRBV3-1 (or the pseudogene TRBV3-2); D is unclear. Germline-derived CDR1 and CDR2 are LGHDT and YNNKEL (reference sequence). V was trimmed by 0 bases and J by 2 bases, leaving 17 bases between them. CDR3 length: 19 residues. The CDR3 sequence is CASSQDDIGKEAYNSPLHF. The CDR3 DNA reads as TGTGCCAGCAGCCAAGACGATATTGGGAAAGAGGCCTATAATTCACCCCTCCACTTT.

This chain links TRBV28 with TRBJ2-6, with D perhaps matching TRBD1 or TRBD2 (5 bases each). V was clipped by 5 bases and J by 0 bases, with 11 bases between them. The CDR3 runs to 16 residues. Germline V lookup: CDR1 MDHEN, CDR2 SYDVKM. The CDR3 protein is CASSPMGVSGANVLTF. The CDR3 coding sequence is TGTGCCAGCAGTCCGATGGGGGTCTCTGGGGCCAACGTCCTGACTTTC.

This rearrangement joins TRBV5-1 to TRBJ2-1; 7 nucleotides line up with TRBD2. Germline V gene data show CDR1 as SGHRS and CDR2 as YFSETQ. Trimming at V came to 0 bases and at J to 4 bases, leaving 4 bases not matched to a gene. CDR3 length equals 15 residues. This CDR3 reads CASSLATSAYNEQFF. The DNA of the CDR3 is TGCGCCAGCAGCTTGGCCACTAGCGCTTACAATGAGCAGTTCTTC.